A selection of T cell receptor beta chains follows, all from one sample in a study of blood T cell repertoires in COVID-19. Sequencing was performed with immunoSEQ multiplex PCR; in TCRdb, only in-frame clones are kept and a portion is missing. The sample consists of under 250,000 clones, 83% of them appearing once. The sequenced sample was PBMCs or T cells enriched from blood (not recorded which). The receptors stem from a woman in her thirties or forties who had been exposed to COVID-19. Both conserved end residues are part of each CDR3. D genes are given only for firm matches. Size values are once, few and many counts, or a class for expanded clones, and some rows have none.

>TRBV10-3|TRBJ2-3|TRBD2|-
TGTGCCATCAGTGACAACACGGGGGGGCCGGGTACGCAGTATTTT
CAISDNTGGPGTQYF
>TRBV11-2|TRBJ1-1|-|-
TGTGCCAGCAGCCAATTGGGAGCAGCTTTCTTT
CASSQLGAAFF
>TRBV5-6|TRBJ2-7|TRBD1|-
TGTGCCAGCAGCTTGGTGGGACAGGGGGTGTTCGAGCAGTACTTC
CASSLVGQGVFEQYF
>TRBV11-3|TRBJ2-1|TRBD1|-
TGTGCCAGCAGCGGACAGGTGCTTCATGAGCAGTTCTTC
CASSGQVLHEQFF
>TRBV7-2|TRBJ2-3|TRBD2|once
TGTGCCAGCAGACGAATCCTCCTAGCGGGGGGGGCAGATACGCAGTATTTT
CASRRILLAGGADTQYF
>TRBV5-1|TRBJ2-3|TRBD1|-
TGCGCCAGCAGCTTGGCGGGGACAGACAACACAGATACGCAGTATTTT
CASSLAGTDNTDTQYF
>TRBV2|TRBJ2-1|TRBD2|-
TGTGCCAGCACTTTAGCGGGGGGCCTGGGGCATGAGCAGTTCTTC
CASTLAGGLGHEQFF
>TRBV27|TRBJ2-1|TRBD2|few
TGTGCCAGCAGTTTGGCTAGCGGGGGAGGGGAGCAGTTCTTC
CASSLASGGGEQFF
>TRBV7-8|TRBJ1-6|-|-
TGTGCCAGCAGCTTAATGACAGCCGAGGAGCCCCTCCACTTT
CASSLMTAEEPLHF
>TRBV13|TRBJ1-2|TRBD1|-
TGTGCCAGCAGCTTAGATATTGAGTCGGACAGGGGCTATGGCTACACCTTC
CASSLDIESDRGYGYTF
>TRBV27|TRBJ2-3|TRBD2|-
TGTGCCAGCAGTTTAACTAGCGCCCAGTCAAATACGCAGTATTTT
CASSLTSAQSNTQYF
>TRBV18|TRBJ2-5|-|-
TGTGCCAGCTCATCGGGGAGTCCCCAAGAGACCCAGTACTTC
CASSSGSPQETQYF
>TRBV7-9|TRBJ2-3|TRBD1|-
TGTGCCAGCAGCCTGCAGGGACAGGACACAGATACGCAGTATTTT
CASSLQGQDTDTQYF
>TRBV30|TRBJ2-5|TRBD1|-
TGTGCCTGGAGTTTTAACAGGGGAGAGACCCAGTACTTC
CAWSFNRGETQYF
>TRBV28|TRBJ1-3|-|-
TGTGCCAGCAGTTTATTCGCCGAGCGACAGAGGCCGGACACCATATATTTT
CASSLFAERQRPDTIYF
>TRBV10-3|TRBJ1-2|-|-
TGTGCCATCAGTGAGCCTCCCCCGACCACCGGGGGAACAAATGGCTACACCTTC
CAISEPPPTTGGTNGYTF
>TRBV5-6|TRBJ2-3|TRBD2|-
TGTGCCAGCAGCCTGATTAGCGGGGGGGGCACAGATACGCAGTATTTT
CASSLISGGGTDTQYF
>TRBV6-1|TRBJ2-7|TRBD2|-
TGTGCCAGCAGTGAAAGGGAGGGTGAGCAGTACTTC
CASSEREGEQYF
>TRBV30|TRBJ1-1|TRBD1|-
TGTGCCTGGATCCCTCGGACAGGCGCAAACACTGAAGCTTTCTTT
CAWIPRTGANTEAFF
>TRBV7-3|TRBJ2-2|TRBD1|-
TGTGCCAGCAGCTCTCCCGGGACAGGGGACCTCACCGGGGAGCTGTTTTTT
CASSSPGTGDLTGELFF
>TRBV10-2|TRBJ1-5|-|-
TGCGCCAGCAGTGTGGGGGTCTGGGGAACGCGGGAAAGCAATCAGCCCCAGCATTTT
CASSVGVWGTRESNQPQHF
>TRBV20-1|TRBJ1-1|TRBD1|-
TGCAGTGCTGGAAGACAGGGTGAAGCTTTCTTT
CSAGRQGEAFF
>TRBV9|TRBJ1-4|-|once
TGTGCCAGCAGCGTAGCAGGTGCAACTAATGAAAAACTGTTTTTT
CASSVAGATNEKLFF
>TRBV7-9|TRBJ2-5|TRBD1|few
TGTGCCAGCAGCTCCGACAGGGAGCAAGAGACCCAGTACTTC
CASSSDREQETQYF
>TRBV29-1|TRBJ1-4|-|-
TGCAGCGCCTCGGGGGGCGGGCGTGAAAAACTGTTTTTT
CSASGGGREKLFF
>TRBV10-3|TRBJ2-3|TRBD2|-
TGTGCCATCAGCCAAAATAGACTAGCGGGGGGAAGCACAGATACGCAGTATTTT
CAISQNRLAGGSTDTQYF
>TRBV5-8|TRBJ2-5|-|-
TGTGCCAGCAGCTTTGCGGGTGAGACCCAGTACTTC
CASSFAGETQYF
>TRBV7-2|TRBJ2-7|TRBD1|-
TGTGCCAGCAGCTCGACAGGGCGCGAGCAGTACTTC
CASSSTGREQYF
>TRBV2|TRBJ1-6|TRBD1|-
TGTGCCAGCATCCGAGGACAGGGCTCCGGCGGTTCACCCCTCCACTTT
CASIRGQGSGGSPLHF
>TRBV4-2|TRBJ1-1|-|many
TGTGCCAGCAGCCAAGGGGCCATCATGAACACTGAAGCTTTCTTT
CASSQGAIMNTEAFF
>TRBV2|TRBJ1-2|-|-
TGTGCCAGCAGTGAATTCGACCGAGGGGGCTACACCTTC
CASSEFDRGGYTF
>TRBV30|TRBJ1-2|TRBD1|-
TGTGCCTGGACAGGGGGTAACTATGGCTACACCTTC
CAWTGGNYGYTF
>TRBV5-1|TRBJ1-2|TRBD1|-
TGCGCCAGCCGAACCGGGACAGGCGTGAACTATGGCTACACCTTC
CASRTGTGVNYGYTF
>TRBV7-3|TRBJ2-3|-|-
TGTGCCAGCAGCTTAAGTCCTCCCGCAGATACGCAGTATTTT
CASSLSPPADTQYF
>TRBV9|TRBJ2-7|TRBD2|-
TGTGCCAGCAGCGCCACTAGCGGGGGGGACTACGAGCAGTACTTC
CASSATSGGDYEQYF
>TRBV4-1|TRBJ1-4|TRBD1|few
TGCGCCAGCAAACGGGGGGGGACAGGGGATGAAAAACTGTTTTTT
CASKRGGTGDEKLFF
>TRBV15|TRBJ1-3|-|-
TGTGCCACCAGCAGGACAGACTCTGGAAACACCATATATTTT
CATSRTDSGNTIYF
>TRBV1|TRBJ2-2|-|-
TGCACCAGCAGCCAAGCCTTAAAAACAGGGGCCGCGAACACCGGGGAGCTGTTTTTT
CTSSQALKTGAANTGELFF
>TRBV9|TRBJ2-5|-|-
TGTGCCAGCAGCGTAGTCGCCCGGGATAGAGGCGAGACCCAGTACTTC
CASSVVARDRGETQYF
>TRBV4-1|TRBJ2-7|-|few
TGCGCCAGCAGCCACAACAGGGACCCCTACGAGCAGTACTTC
CASSHNRDPYEQYF
>TRBV5-1|TRBJ2-7|TRBD1|-
TGCGCCAGCAGCTTCTCTAGGACAGGGGCTATCGACGAGCAGTACTTC
CASSFSRTGAIDEQYF
>TRBV3-1/TRBV3-2|TRBJ1-2|-|-
TGTGCCAGCAGCCAAGAGACAGGCGGCCAGGTATCCCTTTATGGCTACACCTTC
CASSQETGGQVSLYGYTF
>TRBV5-1|TRBJ2-2|TRBD1|-
TGCGCCAGCAGCTCTGGACAGGCGAACACCGGGGAGCTGTTTTTT
CASSSGQANTGELFF
>TRBV10-3|TRBJ1-1|-|-
TGTGCCATCAGTGAAGGGGCAGGGATAAACACTGAAGCTTTCTTT
CAISEGAGINTEAFF
>TRBV3-1/TRBV3-2|TRBJ2-5|TRBD1|-
TGTGCCAGCAGCCAAGGAAGTAGTGGGCAGGGGGTTGAGACCCAGTACTTC
CASSQGSSGQGVETQYF
>TRBV27|TRBJ1-5|-|-
TGTGCCAGCAGTTTACAGGCAGGCACCGAGCCCCAGCATTTT
CASSLQAGTEPQHF
>TRBV2|TRBJ1-5|TRBD1|-
TGTGCCAGCAGGGGGGGACAGTCAAATAGCAATCAGCCCCAGCATTTT
CASRGGQSNSNQPQHF
>TRBV2|TRBJ1-6|-|-
TGTGCCAGCAGTGCGAATGAGGGTTCACCCCTCCACTTT
CASSANEGSPLHF
>TRBV5-8|TRBJ2-7|TRBD1|-
TGTGCCAGCAGCTTGGCGGATGGGCAGGGGGCATGGTACGAGCAGTACTTC
CASSLADGQGAWYEQYF
>TRBV4-1|TRBJ1-2|-|few
TGCGCCAGCAGCCAAGGCAGGGGAGATGGCTACACCTTC
CASSQGRGDGYTF
>TRBV18|TRBJ2-1|-|-
TGTGCCAGCTCACCACCCACGGGGGGCCGAGACAATGAGCAGTTCTTC
CASSPPTGGRDNEQFF
>TRBV5-1|TRBJ2-5|TRBD2|once
TGCGCCAGCACCTCTACTAGCGGGGGCCAAGGAGAGACCCAGTACTTC
CASTSTSGGQGETQYF
>TRBV2|TRBJ2-3|TRBD1|-
TGTGCCAGCAGTATTGACAGGGTGAGGACAGATACGCAGTATTTT
CASSIDRVRTDTQYF
>TRBV3-1/TRBV3-2|TRBJ1-1|TRBD1|few
TGTGCCAGCAGCGACAACAGGGGATCGAACACTGAAGCTTTCTTT
CASSDNRGSNTEAFF
>TRBV3-1/TRBV3-2|TRBJ1-6|-|-
TGTGCCAGCAGCCAAGGTACAGAGAGTTCACCCCTCCACTTT
CASSQGTESSPLHF